This T cell receptor beta chain was observed in a study of radiotherapy plus CTLA-4 blockade in lung cancer. Study-wide background: Of all patients, more than 15% responded objectively and approximately 30% showed disease control. Overall study findings and caveats: TCR clones of tumor origin grew in blood after radiotherapy plus ipilimumab.

Sequencing was performed with immunoSEQ multiplex PCR; in TCRdb, only in-frame clones are kept and a portion is missing. The data show 35,000 to 40,000 clones, roughly 72% seen once. The count of this clone is one. The antigen is undetermined. CDR3 length: 17 amino acids. CDR1 and CDR2 (germline): SGHNT, YYREEE (reference sequence). Trimming took 3 bases from V and 1 from J, leaving 19 bases between them. Sequencing was performed on peripheral blood, taken from a patient treated with radiotherapy plus ipilimumab. The gene calls are TRBV5-4 and TRBJ1-1; D gene unclear. This clonotype was obtained from a human donor with non-small cell lung cancer who had stable disease on radiotherapy plus ipilimumab. The DNA of the CDR3 is TGTGCCAGCAGCTCGACCTATTCCCCCGGAGCGAACACTGAAGCTTTCTTT. Translated: CASSSTYSPGANTEAFF.